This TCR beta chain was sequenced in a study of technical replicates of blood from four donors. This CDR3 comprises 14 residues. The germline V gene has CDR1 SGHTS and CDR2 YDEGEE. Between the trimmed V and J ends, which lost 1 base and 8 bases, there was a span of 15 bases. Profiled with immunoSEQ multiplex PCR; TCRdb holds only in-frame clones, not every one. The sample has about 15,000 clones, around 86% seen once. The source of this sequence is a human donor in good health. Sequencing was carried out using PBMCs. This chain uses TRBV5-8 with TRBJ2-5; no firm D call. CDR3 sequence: CASSLSQSTATQYF. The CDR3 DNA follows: TGTGCCAGCAGCTTGAGCCAATCTACAGCAACCCAGTACTTC. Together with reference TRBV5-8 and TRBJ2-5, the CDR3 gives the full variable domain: EAGVTQSPTHLIKTRGQQATLRCSPISGHTSVYWYQQALGLGLQFLLWYDEGEERNRGNFPPRFSGRQFPNYSSELNVNALELEDSALYLCASSLSQSTATQYFGPGTRLLVL.